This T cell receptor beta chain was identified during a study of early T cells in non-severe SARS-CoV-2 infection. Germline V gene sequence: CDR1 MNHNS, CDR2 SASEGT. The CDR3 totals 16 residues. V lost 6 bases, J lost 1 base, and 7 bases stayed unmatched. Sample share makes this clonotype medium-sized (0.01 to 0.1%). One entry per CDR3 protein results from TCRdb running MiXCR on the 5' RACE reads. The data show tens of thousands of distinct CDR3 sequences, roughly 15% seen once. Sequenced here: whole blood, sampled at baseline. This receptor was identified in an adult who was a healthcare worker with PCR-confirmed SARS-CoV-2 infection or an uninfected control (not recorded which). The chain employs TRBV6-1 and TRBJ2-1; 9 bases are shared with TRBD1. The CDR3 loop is CASRGPGTGSYNEQFF. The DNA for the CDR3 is TGTGCCAGCAGGGGCCCCGGGACAGGGTCCTACAATGAGCAGTTCTTC.